This T cell receptor beta chain was profiled in a study of T cells in pancreatic ductal adenocarcinoma. Measured with immunoSEQ multiplex PCR; TCRdb has only the in-frame clones, and not every one. This table holds about 30,000 clones, roughly 92% found once. The J segment lost 6 bases and the V segment lost 6 bases, leaving 10 bases of the junction unmatched. The CDR3 covers 15 residues. Germline assignment: CDR1 MNHNS and CDR2 SASEGT. The study, taken as a whole, reports: Mean clonality was about 0.11 in tumors and roughly 0.067 in blood, not significantly different. Tumor-versus-blood clonality comparisons may be biased toward lower tumor diversity.

Surgery without prior neoadjuvant therapy was the treatment of the selected pancreatic ductal adenocarcinoma patients. As concerns this clone: Its antigen is undetermined.

The chain joins TRBV6-1 to TRBJ2-3, with 9 bases lining up with TRBD2. This TCR was recovered from a human donor with pancreatic ductal adenocarcinoma. Sequenced sample: PBMCs. CDR3 sequence reads: CASSRVAGEGDTQYF. CDR3 bases: TGTGCCAGCAGCCGCGTAGCGGGAGAAGGGGATACGCAGTATTTT.